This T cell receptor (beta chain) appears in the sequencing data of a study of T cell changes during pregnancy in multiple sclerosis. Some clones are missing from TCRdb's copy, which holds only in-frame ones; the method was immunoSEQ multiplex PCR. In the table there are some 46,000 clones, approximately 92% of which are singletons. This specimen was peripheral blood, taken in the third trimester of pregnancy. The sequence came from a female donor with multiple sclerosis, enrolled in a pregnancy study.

The CDR3 region has the DNA TGTGCCAGCAGCTTAACCGGGACAGGCGGTCGGTACAATGAGCAGTTCTTC. This codes for CASSLTGTGGRYNEQFF. V is TRBV7-3 and J is TRBJ2-1, with 8 nucleotides matching TRBD1. V was pared by 0 bases and J by 4 bases, with 8 bases of the junction left unmatched. CDR1 is SGHTA and CDR2 is FQGTGA in the germline V gene. This CDR3 contains 17 residues.